Below, 4 T cell receptor beta chains from the same sample are listed, as sequenced in a study of OX40 agonist ivuxolimab in advanced cancers. Sequencing used immunoSEQ multiplex PCR; TCRdb keeps in-frame clones, though not all of them. The sample consists of about 100,000 clones, under 95% of them appearing once. The material sequenced was CD4+ or CD8+ T cells sorted from blood, taken in a trial of the OX40 agonist ivuxolimab. Receptor source: an adult with an advanced solid tumor such as melanoma, head and neck, liver or kidney cancer.

The V gene is TRBV30, the J gene TRBJ2-2; D unresolved. The ends were cut back, 2 bases at V and 4 bases at J, with 8 bases in the middle. The CDR3 length is 13 residues. Germline CDR1 reads GTSNPN; CDR2 reads SVGIG (reference sequence). CDR3 sequence: CAWSISRTGELFF. The DNA of the CDR3 is TGTGCCTGGAGTATTTCTCGCACCGGGGAGCTGTTTTTT.

The chain recombines TRBV19 with TRBJ2-7, with D uncertain. Germline V gene data show CDR1 as LNHDA and CDR2 as SQIVND (reference sequence). The CDR3 loop spans 15 amino acids. With 9 bases removed from V and 0 bases from J, the gap between germline ends came to 18 bases. CDR3 DNA sequence: TGTGCCAGCTGCTCGATATTTGGGTCCTCCTACGAGCAGTACTTC. Amino acids: CASCSIFGSSYEQYF.

The chain joins TRBV7-2 to TRBJ1-2; D might be TRBD1 (6 bases). The germline V gene has CDR1 SGHTA and CDR2 FQGNSA. The V end lost 6 bases, the J end lost 7 bases, and 21 bases lay between the germline ends. The length of the CDR3 is 15 residues. The CDR3 region has the DNA TGTGCCAGCAGAAGACAGGACGACCCCTTGGGTGGCTACACCTTC. Translated, it gives CASRRQDDPLGGYTF.

The chain joins TRBV18 to TRBJ2-7; 11 bases line up with TRBD1. CDR1 and CDR2 (germline): KGHSH, LQKENI. The CDR3 spans 18 residues. V lost 4 bases and J lost 2; bases outside the gene matches: 13. This chain's CDR3 is CASSLYTSGTGGTYEQYF. The CDR3 nucleotides are TGTGCCAGCTCACTATACACCTCCGGGACAGGGGGAACCTACGAGCAGTACTTC.